The 16 T cell receptor beta chains in this list originate from one sample, sequenced in a study of cytomegalovirus exposure and HLA in healthy donors (dated by TCRdb to about 2017). Libraries were made using the immunoSEQ multiplex PCR assay. A mixture of 60 forward primers for TCR Vbeta segments and 13 reverse primers for TCR Jbeta segments was used in the multiplex PCR. TCRdb took over this immuneACCESS table, retaining in-frame rearrangements with V and J assigned. Such tables are incomplete; in checked studies, under half of the missing clones stem from an unresolved V gene, and the remainder is unexplained. Counted in this sample were about 190,000 clones; roughly 85% of them appeared once. The ten largest clones add up to about 1.5% of the sample. Specimen: PBMCs. These receptors originate from a woman between 18 and 29 years old in good health and CMV-seronegative.

This clone has only one observation. The V gene is TRBV6-5, the J gene TRBJ2-1; D ambiguous. The CDR3 length is 15 residues. CDR1 and CDR2 from the germline V gene are MNHEY and SVGAGI. Trimming took 4 bases from V and 4 from J, leaving 14 bases between them. In DNA, the CDR3 is TGTGCCAGCAGTTCCAGCGTTACCACTTACAATGAGCAGTTCTTC. It yields the protein CASSSSVTTYNEQFF.

The chain recombines TRBV6-5 with TRBJ2-5; weak D call: TRBD2 (5 bases). This CDR3 spans 15 amino acids. V dropped 2 bases and J dropped 5 bases, with 15 bases sitting between them. Germline lookup yields CDR1 MNHEY and CDR2 SVGAGI. For the CDR3, the DNA is TGTGCCAGCAGTTACACCGGTACTAGTAGCGAGACCCAGTACTTC. As protein: CASSYTGTSSETQYF.

This clone has just a few counts. CDR3 amino acids: CASSGGRDTQYF. CDR3 nucleotide sequence: TGTGCCAGTTCCGGTGGGAGGGATACGCAGTATTTT. This chain joins TRBV14 and TRBJ2-3, with D perhaps TRBD2 (6 bases). This CDR3 contains 12 residues. The germline V gene encodes CDR1 SGHDN and CDR2 FVKESK. V lost 9 bases and J lost 6, with 13 bases in between.

The sample holds a few counts of this clone. CDR3 DNA: TGCACCAGCAGCCAGGCGGGGGCGGACGAGCAGTACGTC. This translates into CTSSQAGADEQYV. This sequence joins TRBV1 and TRBJ2-7; the D call TRBD2 from the table was never checked on the DNA. TRBV1 is labeled a pseudogene. CDR3 length: 13 amino acids.

Only a few counts were recorded for this clone. The V gene is TRBV30, the J gene TRBJ2-3; no clear D gene. The CDR3 runs to 11 residues. The V gene lost 1 base and the J gene lost 5 bases, with 4 bases spanning the gap. Germline V lookup: CDR1 GTSNPN, CDR2 SVGIG (reference sequence). Here the CDR3 reads CAWSDGDTQYF. CDR3 in DNA: TGTGCCTGGAGTGACGGAGATACGCAGTATTTT.

This clone appeared once. The J gene is TRBJ2-3, the V gene TRBV4-3; 8 nucleotides agree with TRBD2. V shed 3 bases, J shed 6 bases, and the junction held 8 bases outside the gene matches. This CDR3 is built from 15 residues. The germline V gene has CDR1 LGHNA and CDR2 YSLEER. DNA for the CDR3: TGCGCCAGCAGCCAGAGGGGACTAGTTGAGGATACGCAGTATTTT. Protein product: CASSQRGLVEDTQYF.

This chain connects TRBV11-3 to TRBJ2-5, with 10 bases that match TRBD2. This CDR3 is 16 amino acids long. V dropped 3 bases and J dropped 5; count of bases not matched to a gene: 9. Germline-derived CDR1 and CDR2 are SGHNT and YENEEA. CDR3 nucleotide sequence: TGTGCCAGCAGCTTTAGGGGAGCGGGAGGGCAGGAGACCCAGTACTTC. The encoded protein is CASSFRGAGGQETQYF. Full variable domain (outside the CDR3, taken from reference TRBV11-3 and TRBJ2-5): EAGVVQSPRYKIIEKKQPVAFWCNPISGHNTLYWYLQNLGQGPELLIRYENEEAVDDSQLPKDRFSAERLKGVDSTLKIQPAELGDSAVYLCASSFRGAGGQETQYFGPGTRLLVL.

This clone was seen a handful of times. The V gene is TRBV6-5, the J gene TRBJ2-7, with no clear D. Trimming left V 3 bases short and J 1 base short, with 7 bases between. Germline V lookup: CDR1 MNHEY, CDR2 SVGAGI. CDR3 length equals 13 residues. The CDR3, as DNA: TGTGCCAGCAGTTATGGCATATCCTACGAGCAGTACTTC. Protein product: CASSYGISYEQYF.

The DNA for the CDR3 is TGTGCCAGCAGTCCCAAGGGGCGGGATTATCTCGAAACAGATACGCAGTATTTT. It is translated as CASSPKGRDYLETDTQYF. The J gene is TRBJ2-3, the V gene TRBV27; TRBD2 is a possible D gene (6 bases). The CDR3 extends over 18 amino acids. Germline values: CDR1 MNHEY, CDR2 SMNVEV (reference sequence). Trimming took 5 bases from V and 3 from J, leaving 24 bases between them.

This clone was detected only once. This may stem from a read error, because a much larger clone lies one nucleotide away. V and J are TRBV6-5 and TRBJ1-2; 9 positions match TRBD1. CDR1 MNHEY and CDR2 SVGAGI come from the germline V gene. This CDR3 is 13 amino acids long. Losses at the gene ends were 6 bases for V and 4 bases for J; bases not matched to a gene: 3. CDR3 loop: CASRDRGGYGYTF. The CDR3 nucleotides read TGTGCCAGCAGGGACAGGGGAGGCTATGGCTACACCTTC.

J is TRBJ2-5 and V is TRBV7-9; the D gene is possibly TRBD1 (8 bases). The end of the DNA fits TRBJ2-7 better, so the J call may be wrong. Germline V gene sequence: CDR1 SEHNR, CDR2 FQNEAQ (reference sequence). CDR3 size: 15 residues. In DNA, the CDR3 is TGTGCCAGCAGCAAAGGCGCGAACAGGGGGGGCGAGCAGTACTTC. It is translated as CASSKGANRGGEQYF.

This clone was picked up a small number of times. The chain joins TRBV5-1 to TRBJ2-7; 8 nucleotides match TRBD2. This CDR3 region has 13 residues. Unmatched junction bases numbered 5, after V lost 4 bases and J lost 5 bases. The germline V gene encodes CDR1 SGHRS and CDR2 YFSETQ. CDR3 in amino acids: CASSVGAGDEQYF. For the CDR3, the DNA is TGCGCCAGCAGCGTGGGAGCGGGGGACGAGCAGTACTTC. Complete variable domain (other parts from reference TRBV5-1 and TRBJ2-7): KAGVTQTPRYLIKTRGQQVTLSCSPISGHRSVSWYQQTPGQGLQFLFEYFSETQRNKGNFPGRFSGRQFSNSRSEMNVSTLELGDSALYLCASSVGAGDEQYFGPGTRLTVT.

The rearrangement uses TRBV29-1 and TRBJ2-7; 10 nucleotides line up with TRBD2. Germline values: CDR1 SQVTM, CDR2 ANQGSEA. The CDR3 has 14 residues. V lost 3 bases, J lost 6 bases, and 8 bases stayed unmatched. DNA of the CDR3: TGCAGCGTTGAGTATCTAGCGGGAGTGGGCGAGCAGTACGTC. Translating it yields CSVEYLAGVGEQYV.

In its sample, this clone was seen once. This chain uses TRBV7-9 with TRBJ1-2; TRBD1 agrees at 9 bases. Germline-derived CDR1 and CDR2 are SEHNR and FQNEAQ (reference sequence). V lost 5 bases, J lost 1 base, and 5 bases stayed unmatched. This CDR3 contains 15 residues. CDR3 sequence reads: CASSGQGRDNYGYTF. DNA of the CDR3: TGTGCCAGCAGCGGACAGGGGCGGGATAACTATGGCTACACCTTC.

This sequence joins TRBV19 and TRBJ2-1, with 11 bases matching TRBD2. The length of the CDR3 is 16 residues. The V gene's germline CDR1 is LNHDA and CDR2 SQIVND (reference sequence). Trimming at V came to 6 bases and at J to 4 bases, leaving 8 bases not matched to a gene. This CDR3 is CASSETGTSGYNEQFF. CDR3 nucleotide sequence: TGTGCCAGTAGCGAAACCGGGACTAGCGGTTACAATGAGCAGTTCTTC.

The sample holds a few counts of this clone. The chain is built from TRBV4-3 and TRBJ2-2; TRBD1 agrees at 12 bases. Germline assignment: CDR1 LGHNA and CDR2 YSLEER. J was trimmed by 10 bases and V by 3 bases; bases with no gene match: 24. The CDR3 runs 21 residues. The CDR3 bases are TGCGCCAGCAGCCATTCTACCGTGGGGACAGGGGGCCGTAGGCGGGGGGAGGAGCTGTTTTTT. Amino acids: CASSHSTVGTGGRRRGEELFF.